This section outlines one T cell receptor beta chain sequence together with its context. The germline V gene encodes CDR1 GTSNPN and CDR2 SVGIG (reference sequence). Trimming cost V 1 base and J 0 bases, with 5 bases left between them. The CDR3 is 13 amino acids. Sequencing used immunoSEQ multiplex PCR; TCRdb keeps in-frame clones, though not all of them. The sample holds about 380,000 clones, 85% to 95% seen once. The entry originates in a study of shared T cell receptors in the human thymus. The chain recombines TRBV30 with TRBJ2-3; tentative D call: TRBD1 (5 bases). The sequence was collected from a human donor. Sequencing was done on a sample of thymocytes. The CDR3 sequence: CAWSGQSTDTQYF. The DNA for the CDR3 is TGTGCCTGGAGTGGACAGAGCACAGATACGCAGTATTTT.